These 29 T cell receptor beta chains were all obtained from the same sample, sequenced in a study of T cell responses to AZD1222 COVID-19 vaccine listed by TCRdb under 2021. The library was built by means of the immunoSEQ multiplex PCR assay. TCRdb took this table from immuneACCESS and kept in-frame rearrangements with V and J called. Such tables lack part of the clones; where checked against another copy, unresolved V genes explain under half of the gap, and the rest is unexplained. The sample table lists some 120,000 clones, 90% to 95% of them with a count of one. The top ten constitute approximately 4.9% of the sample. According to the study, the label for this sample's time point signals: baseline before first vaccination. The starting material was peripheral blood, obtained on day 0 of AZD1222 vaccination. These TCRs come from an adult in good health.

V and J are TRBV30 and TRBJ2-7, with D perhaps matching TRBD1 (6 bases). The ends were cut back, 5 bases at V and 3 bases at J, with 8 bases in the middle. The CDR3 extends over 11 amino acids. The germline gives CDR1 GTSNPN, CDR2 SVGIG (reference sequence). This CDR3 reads CAWGGLYEQYF. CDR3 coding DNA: TGTGCCTGGGGGGGCCTCTACGAGCAGTACTTC.

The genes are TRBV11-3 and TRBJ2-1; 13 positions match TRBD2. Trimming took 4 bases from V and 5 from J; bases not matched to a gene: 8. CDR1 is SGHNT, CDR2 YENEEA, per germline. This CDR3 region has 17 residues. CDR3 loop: CASSYTQLAGGNNEQFF. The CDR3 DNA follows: TGTGCCAGCAGCTATACTCAACTAGCGGGGGGGAACAATGAGCAGTTCTTC.

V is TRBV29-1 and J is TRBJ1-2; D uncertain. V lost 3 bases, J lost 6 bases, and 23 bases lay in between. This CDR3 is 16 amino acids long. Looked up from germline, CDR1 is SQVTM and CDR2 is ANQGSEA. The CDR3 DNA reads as TGCAGCGTTGACCATAGATTTTCCGGGAATCGGGATGGCTACACCTTC. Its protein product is CSVDHRFSGNRDGYTF.

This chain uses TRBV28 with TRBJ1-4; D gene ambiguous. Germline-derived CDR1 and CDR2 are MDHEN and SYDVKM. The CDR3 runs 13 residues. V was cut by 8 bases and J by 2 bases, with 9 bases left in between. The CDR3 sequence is CASGSGTNEKLFF. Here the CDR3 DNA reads TGTGCCAGCGGTTCGGGGACTAATGAAAAACTGTTTTTT.

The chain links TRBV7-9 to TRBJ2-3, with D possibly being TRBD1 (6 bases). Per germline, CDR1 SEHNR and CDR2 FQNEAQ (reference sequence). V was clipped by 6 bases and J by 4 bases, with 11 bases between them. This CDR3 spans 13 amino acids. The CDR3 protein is CASSRQVPDTQYF. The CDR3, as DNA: TGTGCCAGCAGTCGACAGGTTCCAGATACGCAGTATTTT.

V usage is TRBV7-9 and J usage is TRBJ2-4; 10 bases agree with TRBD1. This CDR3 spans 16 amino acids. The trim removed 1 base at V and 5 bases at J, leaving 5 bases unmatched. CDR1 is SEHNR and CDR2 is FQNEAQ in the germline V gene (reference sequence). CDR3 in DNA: TGTGCCAGCAGCTTAGGAGGAGGGACAGGGGAAAACATTCAGTACTTC. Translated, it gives CASSLGGGTGENIQYF.

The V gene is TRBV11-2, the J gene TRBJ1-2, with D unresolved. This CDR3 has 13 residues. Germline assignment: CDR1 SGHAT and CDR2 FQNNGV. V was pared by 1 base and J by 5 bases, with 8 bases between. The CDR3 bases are TGTGCCAGCAGCTTAGGCGCTTTGTATGGCTACACCTTC. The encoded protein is CASSLGALYGYTF.

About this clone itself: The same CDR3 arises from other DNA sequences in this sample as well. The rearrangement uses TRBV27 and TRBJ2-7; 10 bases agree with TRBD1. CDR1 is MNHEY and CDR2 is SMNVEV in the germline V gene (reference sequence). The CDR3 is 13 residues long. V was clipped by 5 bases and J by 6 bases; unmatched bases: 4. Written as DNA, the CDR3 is TGTGCCAGCAGTCCCTGGACAGGGGGCGAGCAGTACTTC. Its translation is CASSPWTGGEQYF.

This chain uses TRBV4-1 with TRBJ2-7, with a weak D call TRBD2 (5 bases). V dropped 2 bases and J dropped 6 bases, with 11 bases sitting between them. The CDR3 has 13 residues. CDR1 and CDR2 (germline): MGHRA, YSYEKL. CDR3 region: CASSQNSGSEQYF. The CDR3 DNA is TGCGCCAGCAGCCAAAATTCGGGGAGCGAGCAGTACTTC.

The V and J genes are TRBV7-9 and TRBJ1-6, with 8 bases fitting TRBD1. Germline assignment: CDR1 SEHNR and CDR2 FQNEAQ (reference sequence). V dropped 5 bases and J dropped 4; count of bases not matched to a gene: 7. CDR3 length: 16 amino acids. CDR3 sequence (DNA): TGTGCCAGCAGCCCCGACAGGGGCGGATATAATTCACCCCTCCACTTT. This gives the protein CASSPDRGGYNSPLHF.

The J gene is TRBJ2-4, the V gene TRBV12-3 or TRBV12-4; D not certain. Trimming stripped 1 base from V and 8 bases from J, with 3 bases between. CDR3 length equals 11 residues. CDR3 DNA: TGTGCCAGCAGTTTAGGCCACATTCAGTACTTC. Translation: CASSLGHIQYF.

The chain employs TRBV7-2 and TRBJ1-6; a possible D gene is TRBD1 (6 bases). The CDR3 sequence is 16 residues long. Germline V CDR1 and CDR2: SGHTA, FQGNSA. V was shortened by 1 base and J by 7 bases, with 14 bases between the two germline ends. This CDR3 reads CASSLVRSGVNSPLHF. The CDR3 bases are TGTGCCAGCAGCTTAGTCCGTTCAGGGGTAAATTCACCCCTCCACTTT.

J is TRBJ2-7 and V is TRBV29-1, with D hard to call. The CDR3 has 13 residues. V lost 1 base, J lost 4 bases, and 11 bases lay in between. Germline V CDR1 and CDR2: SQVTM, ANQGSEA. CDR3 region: CSVEGSKPYEQYF. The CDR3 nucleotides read TGCAGCGTTGAAGGGTCAAAACCGTACGAGCAGTACTTC.

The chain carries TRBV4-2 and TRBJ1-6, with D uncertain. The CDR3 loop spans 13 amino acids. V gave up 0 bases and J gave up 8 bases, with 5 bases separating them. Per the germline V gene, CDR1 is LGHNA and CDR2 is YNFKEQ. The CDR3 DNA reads TGTGCCAGCAGCCAAGATGCAGATTCACCCCTCCACTTT. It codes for CASSQDADSPLHF.

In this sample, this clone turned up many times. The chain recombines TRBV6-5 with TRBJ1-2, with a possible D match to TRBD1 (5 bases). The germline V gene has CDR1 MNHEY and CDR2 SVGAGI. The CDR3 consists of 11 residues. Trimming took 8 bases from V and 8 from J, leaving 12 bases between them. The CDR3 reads CASGGWNGYTF. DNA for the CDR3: TGTGCCAGCGGGGGATGGAACGGCTACACCTTC.

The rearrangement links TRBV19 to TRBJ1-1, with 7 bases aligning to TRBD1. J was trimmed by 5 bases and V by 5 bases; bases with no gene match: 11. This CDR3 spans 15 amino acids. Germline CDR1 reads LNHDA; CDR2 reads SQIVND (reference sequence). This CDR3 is CASSDPLQGNTEAFF. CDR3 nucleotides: TGTGCCAGTAGTGACCCGTTACAGGGGAATACTGAAGCTTTCTTT.

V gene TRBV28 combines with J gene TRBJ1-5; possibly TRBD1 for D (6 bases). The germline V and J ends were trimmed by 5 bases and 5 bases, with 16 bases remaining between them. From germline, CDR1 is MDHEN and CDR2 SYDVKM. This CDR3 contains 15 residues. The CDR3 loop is CASSPEGTGYQPQHF. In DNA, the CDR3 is TGTGCCAGCAGTCCGGAGGGAACAGGGTATCAGCCCCAGCATTTT.

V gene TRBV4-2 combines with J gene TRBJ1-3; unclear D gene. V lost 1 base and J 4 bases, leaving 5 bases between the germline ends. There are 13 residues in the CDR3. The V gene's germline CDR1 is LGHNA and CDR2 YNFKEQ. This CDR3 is CASSQAAGNTIYF. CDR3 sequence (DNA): TGTGCCAGCAGCCAAGCGGCGGGAAACACCATATATTTT.

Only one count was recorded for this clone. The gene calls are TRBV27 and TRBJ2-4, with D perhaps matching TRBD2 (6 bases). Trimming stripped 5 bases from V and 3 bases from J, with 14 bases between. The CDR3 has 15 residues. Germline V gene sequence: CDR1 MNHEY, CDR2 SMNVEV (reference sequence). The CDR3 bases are TGTGCCAGCAGTGGGTGGGGGGTCGACAAAAACATTCAGTACTTC. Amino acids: CASSGWGVDKNIQYF.

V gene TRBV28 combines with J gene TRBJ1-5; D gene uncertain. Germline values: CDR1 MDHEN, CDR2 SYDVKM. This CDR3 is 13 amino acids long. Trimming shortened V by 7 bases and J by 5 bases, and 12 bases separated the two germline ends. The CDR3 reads CASTNTNDQPQHF. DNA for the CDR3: TGTGCCAGCACTAACACGAACGATCAGCCCCAGCATTTT.

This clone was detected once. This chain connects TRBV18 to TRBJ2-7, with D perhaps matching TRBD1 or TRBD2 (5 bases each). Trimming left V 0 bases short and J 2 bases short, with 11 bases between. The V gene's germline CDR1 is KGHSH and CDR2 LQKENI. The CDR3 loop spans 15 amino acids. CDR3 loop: CASSPPGRVTYEQYF. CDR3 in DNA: TGTGCCAGCTCACCACCGGGACGGGTAACCTACGAGCAGTACTTC.

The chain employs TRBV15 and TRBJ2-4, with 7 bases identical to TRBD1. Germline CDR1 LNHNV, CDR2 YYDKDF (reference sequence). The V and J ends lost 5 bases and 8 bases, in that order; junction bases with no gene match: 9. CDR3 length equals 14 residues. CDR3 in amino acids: CATSGGTVSDIQYF. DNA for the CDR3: TGTGCCACCAGCGGTGGGACAGTTTCGGACATTCAGTACTTC.

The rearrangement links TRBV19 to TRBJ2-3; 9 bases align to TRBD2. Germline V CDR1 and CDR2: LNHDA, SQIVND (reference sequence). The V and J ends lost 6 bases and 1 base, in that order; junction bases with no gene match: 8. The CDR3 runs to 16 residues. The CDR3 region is CASSPFSGGGTDTQYF. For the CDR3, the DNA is TGTGCCAGTAGCCCATTTAGCGGGGGAGGCACAGATACGCAGTATTTT. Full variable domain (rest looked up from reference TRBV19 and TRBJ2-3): DGGITQSPKYLFRKEGQNVTLSCEQNLNHDAMYWYRQDPGQGLRLIYYSQIVNDFQKGDIAEGYSVSREKKESFPLTVTSAQKNPTAFYLCASSPFSGGGTDTQYFGPGTRLTVL.

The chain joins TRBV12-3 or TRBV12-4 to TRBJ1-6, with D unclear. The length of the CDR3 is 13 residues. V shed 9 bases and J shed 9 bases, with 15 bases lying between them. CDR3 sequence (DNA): TGTGCCAGTTGGGGTGACGGTTCTTCACCCCTCCACTTT. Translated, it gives CASWGDGSSPLHF.

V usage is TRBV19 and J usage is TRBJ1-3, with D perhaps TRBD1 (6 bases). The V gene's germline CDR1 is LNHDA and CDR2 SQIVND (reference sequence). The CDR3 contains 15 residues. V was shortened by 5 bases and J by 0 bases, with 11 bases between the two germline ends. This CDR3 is CASSPGAGSGNTIYF. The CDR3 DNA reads TGTGCCAGTAGTCCGGGGGCAGGCTCTGGAAACACCATATATTTT.

The CDR3 bases are TGTGCCAGCAGTGCCACAGGGTTCGGGCATGAGCAGTTCTTC. It translates to CASSATGFGHEQFF. The V and J genes are TRBV27 and TRBJ2-1; possible D gene TRBD1, 6 bases. The germline gives CDR1 MNHEY, CDR2 SMNVEV (reference sequence). V gave up 5 bases and J gave up 8 bases, with 16 bases separating them. This CDR3 has 14 residues.

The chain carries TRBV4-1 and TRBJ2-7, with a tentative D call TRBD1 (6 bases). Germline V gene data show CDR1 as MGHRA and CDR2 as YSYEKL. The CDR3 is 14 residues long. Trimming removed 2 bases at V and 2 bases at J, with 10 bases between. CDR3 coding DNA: TGCGCCAGCAGCCAAATTGGGGGCACCTACGAGCAGTACTTC. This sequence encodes CASSQIGGTYEQYF.

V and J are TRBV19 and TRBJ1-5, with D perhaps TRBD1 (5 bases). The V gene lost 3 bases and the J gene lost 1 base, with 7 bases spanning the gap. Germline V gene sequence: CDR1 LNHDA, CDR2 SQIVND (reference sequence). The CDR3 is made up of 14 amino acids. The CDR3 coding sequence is TGTGCCAGTAGTATTCGGGACAGCAATCAGCCCCAGCATTTT. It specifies CASSIRDSNQPQHF.

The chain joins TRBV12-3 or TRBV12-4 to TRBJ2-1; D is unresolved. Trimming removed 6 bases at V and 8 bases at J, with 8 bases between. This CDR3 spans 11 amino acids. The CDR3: CASSSLYEQFF. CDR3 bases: TGTGCCAGCAGCTCCCTATATGAGCAGTTCTTC.